These 28 T cell receptor beta chains were sequenced from one sample in a study of cytomegalovirus exposure and HLA in healthy donors (dated by TCRdb to the late 2010s). Receptor amplification or capture employed the immunoSEQ multiplex PCR assay. For the multiplex PCR, a mixture combining 60 forward primers for TCR Vbeta segments and 13 reverse primers for TCR Jbeta segments was used. TCRdb stores this immuneACCESS table with in-frame sequences only. Part of the clones is absent; in the studies checked, under half of the shortfall reflects unresolved V genes, and no reason is known for the rest. This sample has about 130,000 clones in its table, and 75% to 85% of those were observed once. The ten largest make up about 2% of the sample. The sequencing sample was made of PBMCs. These receptors were taken from a man younger than 30 in good health and CMV-seronegative.

The J gene is TRBJ2-3, the V gene TRBV4-3; 11 bases map to TRBD2. The CDR3 is 21 amino acids. Germline CDR1 and CDR2: LGHNA and YSLEER. The V segment lost 0 bases and the J segment 4 bases; nucleotides outside the gene matches: 18. Here the CDR3 reads CASSQDQWGSFSGRAPDTQYF. Here the CDR3 DNA reads TGCGCCAGCAGCCAAGATCAGTGGGGGTCTTTTAGCGGGAGGGCCCCAGATACGCAGTATTTT.

This rearrangement joins TRBV6-1 to TRBJ1-5; TRBD1 agrees at 7 bases. CDR3 size: 19 residues. V dropped 0 bases and J dropped 0; count of bases not matched to a gene: 11. The germline V gene has CDR1 MNHNS and CDR2 SASEGT. The CDR3 spells CASSEAMYRGGDSNQPQHF. CDR3 DNA sequence: TGTGCCAGCAGTGAAGCGATGTACAGGGGAGGTGATAGCAATCAGCCCCAGCATTTT.

This clone was detected a few times. The chain is built from TRBV30 and TRBJ1-5; TRBD1 matches at 10 bases. Germline loops: CDR1 GTSNPN, CDR2 SVGIG (reference sequence). The J segment lost 5 bases and the V segment lost 5 bases, leaving 3 bases of the junction unmatched. This CDR3 has 13 residues. The CDR3 loop reads CAWGGQGHQPQHF. The CDR3 DNA reads as TGTGCCTGGGGGGGACAGGGGCATCAGCCCCAGCATTTT.

In this sample, this clone turned up once. In DNA form, the CDR3 reads TGTGCCTGGAGGGGGGGATTTCGAGACTATGGCTACACCTTC. This gives the protein CAWRGGFRDYGYTF. J is TRBJ1-2 and V is TRBV30; D possibly corresponds to TRBD1 (5 bases). The CDR3 covers 14 residues. CDR1 and CDR2 (germline): GTSNPN, SVGIG (reference sequence). V was clipped by 3 bases and J by 3 bases, with 14 bases between them.

The CDR3 sequence: CASSHNQGNQPQHF. CDR3 nucleotide sequence: TGTGCCAGCAGTCACAATCAAGGCAATCAGCCCCAGCATTTT. The V gene is TRBV6-5, the J gene TRBJ1-5, with no clear D. CDR3 length equals 14 residues. CDR1 is MNHEY and CDR2 is SVGAGI in the germline V gene. Trimming removed 5 bases from V and 2 bases from J, with 10 bases in between.

This chain links TRBV28 with TRBJ2-7; D call uncertain. Trimming pared 4 bases from V and 5 bases from J, leaving 15 bases between. From germline, CDR1 is MDHEN and CDR2 SYDVKM. The CDR3 totals 14 residues. CDR3 sequence (DNA): TGTGCCAGCAGTTCCGCCGGGTTTCGGAACGAGCAGTACTTC. This sequence encodes CASSSAGFRNEQYF.

V is TRBV2 and J is TRBJ1-2; a possible D gene is TRBD1 (5 bases). This CDR3 comprises 14 residues. Trimming took off 8 bases at V and 7 bases at J, with 20 bases between the two ends. In germline, CDR1 is SNHLY, CDR2 FYNNEI. The chain's CDR3 is CASFLVYGRGGYTF. CDR3 DNA: TGTGCCAGCTTCCTAGTCTACGGGAGGGGTGGCTACACCTTC.

The chain joins TRBV27 to TRBJ1-1; a possible D gene is TRBD1 (5 bases). Deletions cut 2 bases from V and 2 bases from J, with 9 bases between. The CDR3 loop spans 14 amino acids. Per the germline V gene, CDR1 is MNHEY and CDR2 is SMNVEV (reference sequence). The CDR3 spells CASSLRGRNTEAFF. The CDR3 DNA reads as TGTGCCAGCAGTTTACGGGGGAGAAACACTGAAGCTTTCTTT.

The V and J genes are TRBV4-2 and TRBJ1-1; no clear D gene. V dropped 0 bases and J dropped 5 bases, with 10 bases sitting between them. Looked up from germline, CDR1 is LGHNA and CDR2 is YNFKEQ. The CDR3 has 14 residues. The CDR3 is CASSQDRGVTEAFF. The CDR3, as DNA: TGTGCCAGCAGCCAAGATAGAGGAGTGACTGAAGCTTTCTTT.

This clone turned up a few times. V and J are TRBV6-1 and TRBJ1-1, with 10 nucleotides matching TRBD1. This CDR3 spans 14 amino acids. V dropped 6 bases and J dropped 5; count of bases not matched to a gene: 6. Per germline, CDR1 MNHNS and CDR2 SASEGT. Here the CDR3 DNA reads TGTGCCAGCAGGGGGACAGGGGTTAGGACTGAAGCTTTCTTT. Translated: CASRGTGVRTEAFF.

The chain links TRBV5-6 to TRBJ2-7; 8 nucleotides line up with TRBD2. The germline gives CDR1 SGHDT, CDR2 YYEEEE. Trimming at V came to 3 bases and at J to 4 bases, leaving 6 bases not matched to a gene. This CDR3 is built from 14 residues. CDR3 loop: CASSSLAEEYEQYF. CDR3 nucleotides: TGTGCCAGCAGCTCACTAGCGGAAGAATACGAGCAGTACTTC. The complete variable domain, with remaining parts taken from reference TRBV5-6 and TRBJ2-7, reads DAGVTQSPTHLIKTRGQQVTLRCSPKSGHDTVSWYQQALGQGPQFIFQYYEEEERQRGNFPDRFSGHQFPNYSSELNVNALLLGDSALYLCASSSLAEEYEQYFGPGTRLTVT.

As regards this clone: The same CDR3 is also encoded by other DNA sequences in this sample. The chain combines TRBV30 with TRBJ1-5; tentative D call: TRBD1 (6 bases). Trimming pared 0 bases from V and 4 bases from J, leaving 7 bases between. Germline-derived CDR1 and CDR2 are GTSNPN and SVGIG (reference sequence). This CDR3 has 13 amino acids. The CDR3 spells CAWSVTGNQPQHF. The CDR3 nucleotides read TGTGCCTGGAGTGTCACAGGGAATCAGCCCCAGCATTTT.

The chain links TRBV30 to TRBJ2-1; 8 bases fit TRBD1. Trimming removed 2 bases from V and 5 bases from J; junction bases left unmatched: 8. The CDR3 has 15 amino acids. CDR1 and CDR2 from the germline V gene are GTSNPN and SVGIG (reference sequence). The CDR3: CAWSRDRSYNNEQFF. Here the CDR3 DNA reads TGTGCCTGGAGTAGGGACAGGTCTTATAACAATGAGCAGTTCTTC. Variable domain in full (rest from reference TRBV30 and TRBJ2-1): SQTIHQWPATLVQPVGSPLSLECTVEGTSNPNLYWYRQAAGRGLQLLFYSVGIGQISSEVPQNLSASRPQDRQFILSSKKLLLSDSGFYLCAWSRDRSYNNEQFFGPGTRLTVL.

This chain links TRBV14 with TRBJ2-2, with a possible D match to TRBD1 (5 bases). This CDR3 comprises 16 residues. In germline, CDR1 is SGHDN, CDR2 FVKESK. Trimming took 11 bases from V and 5 from J, leaving 24 bases between them. CDR3 residues: CAGAPIRGKGTGELFF. As DNA, the CDR3 is TGTGCCGGAGCCCCGATAAGGGGTAAGGGGACCGGGGAGCTGTTTTTT.

V and J are TRBV28 and TRBJ1-6; 9 nucleotides match TRBD1. The CDR3 contains 16 residues. Losses at the gene ends were 5 bases for V and 9 bases for J; bases not matched to a gene: 11. Germline V CDR1 and CDR2: MDHEN, SYDVKM. CDR3 residues: CASSTSGTGSASPLHF. CDR3 DNA sequence: TGTGCCAGCAGTACTTCCGGGACAGGGTCCGCTTCACCCCTCCACTTT.

V gene TRBV5-6 combines with J gene TRBJ1-3; D ambiguous. CDR3 length equals 14 residues. Trimming removed 2 bases at V and 3 bases at J, with 9 bases between. Germline CDR1 reads SGHDT; CDR2 reads YYEEEE. CDR3 nucleotide sequence: TGTGCCAGCAGCTTACGCCAGGTTGGAAACACCATATATTTT. This translates into CASSLRQVGNTIYF.

In this sample, this clone turned up once. V usage is TRBV10-3 and J usage is TRBJ2-1, with D tentatively TRBD2 (6 bases). CDR1 and CDR2 from the germline V gene are ENHRY and SYGVKD. This CDR3 region has 14 residues. V lost 3 bases and J 5 bases, leaving 11 bases between the germline ends. The CDR3 protein is CAISEGGVDNEQFF. The CDR3 DNA reads as TGTGCCATCAGTGAAGGAGGGGTCGACAATGAGCAGTTCTTC.

V is TRBV7-3 and J is TRBJ2-2; no clear D. The V and J ends lost 5 bases and 6 bases respectively, with 10 bases between them. CDR1 and CDR2 from the germline V gene are SGHTA and FQGTGA. The CDR3 runs 13 residues. The CDR3 sequence: CASSPPTAGELFF. The CDR3 DNA follows: TGTGCCAGCAGCCCACCAACTGCCGGGGAGCTGTTTTTT.

The chain is built from TRBV30 and TRBJ2-2, with TRBD2 as a possible D gene (5 bases). The germline V gene encodes CDR1 GTSNPN and CDR2 SVGIG (reference sequence). This CDR3 has 20 residues. V lost 5 bases and J 2 bases, leaving 30 bases between the germline ends. The CDR3 reads CAWGLGLARASPGNTGELFF. The CDR3 DNA reads as TGTGCCTGGGGCCTCGGGCTAGCCAGAGCCTCTCCGGGAAACACCGGGGAGCTGTTTTTT.

The rearrangement uses TRBV2 and TRBJ2-5; 7 nucleotides align to TRBD1. The V and J ends lost 11 bases and 4 bases, in that order; junction bases with no gene match: 16. The CDR3 extends over 15 amino acids. From germline, CDR1 is SNHLY and CDR2 FYNNEI. This chain's CDR3 is CAGLSGQPRRETQYF. The CDR3 bases are TGTGCCGGCCTCTCGGGACAGCCTCGTCGAGAGACCCAGTACTTC.

This chain joins TRBV7-9 and TRBJ2-1, with unresolved D. CDR1 and CDR2 from the germline V gene are SEHNR and FQNEAQ (reference sequence). V lost 1 base and J 4 bases, leaving 5 bases between the germline ends. The CDR3 spans 13 residues. This chain's CDR3 is CASSLVLYNEQFF. In DNA form, the CDR3 reads TGTGCCAGCAGCTTAGTCCTTTACAATGAGCAGTTCTTC.

This clone was seen more than once but under ten times. The gene calls are TRBV5-4 and TRBJ2-1; D unclear. Per germline, CDR1 SGHNT and CDR2 YYREEE (reference sequence). The CDR3 loop spans 15 amino acids. V was clipped by 0 bases and J by 0 bases, with 7 bases between them. The CDR3 nucleotides are TGTGCCAGCAGCTTGGGTCAGATCTCCTACAATGAGCAGTTCTTC. Its protein product is CASSLGQISYNEQFF.

J is TRBJ2-7 and V is TRBV7-9; maybe TRBD1 (5 bases). Trimming took off 2 bases at V and 7 bases at J, with 15 bases between the two ends. In germline, CDR1 is SEHNR, CDR2 FQNEAQ (reference sequence). CDR3 length: 14 amino acids. The CDR3 loop reads CASSLTAGWSEQYF. The CDR3 nucleotides are TGTGCCAGCAGCTTAACAGCAGGGTGGTCGGAGCAGTACTTC.

V gene TRBV4-2 combines with J gene TRBJ1-2; TRBD1 matches 9 bases. CDR1 and CDR2 from the germline V gene are LGHNA and YNFKEQ. This CDR3 region has 19 residues. Trimming at V came to 4 bases and at J to 1 base, leaving 16 bases not matched to a gene. CDR3 DNA: TGTGCCAGCAGCCCCTTCGTAACGGGACAGGGAAACTTTAACTATGGCTACACCTTC. Translation gives CASSPFVTGQGNFNYGYTF.

The chain uses TRBV19 and TRBJ2-7, with D possibly matching TRBD2 (6 bases). The CDR3 sequence is 16 residues long. Germline CDR1 is LNHDA and CDR2 is SQIVND (reference sequence). With 2 bases removed from V and 0 bases from J, the gap between germline ends came to 14 bases. This chain's CDR3 is CASSITLAGSSYEQYF. Here the CDR3 DNA reads TGTGCCAGTAGTATAACTCTGGCGGGGAGCTCCTACGAGCAGTACTTC.

This clone was recorded only once. The chain joins TRBV10-2 to TRBJ2-1, with 7 bases fitting TRBD1. Germline CDR1 and CDR2: WSHSY and SAAADI. The CDR3 is made up of 15 amino acids. V was pared by 3 bases and J by 0 bases, with 2 bases of the junction left unmatched. As DNA, the CDR3 is TGCGCCAGCAGTGAAGGGGGCAGCTCCTACAATGAGCAGTTCTTC. Translated: CASSEGGSSYNEQFF.

The table lists this clone with a count of one. This chain joins TRBV9 and TRBJ2-1; 11 bases are shared with TRBD2. V dropped 2 bases and J dropped 2; count of bases not matched to a gene: 3. CDR1 is SGDLS and CDR2 is YYNGEE in the germline V gene. This CDR3 has 16 residues. This CDR3 reads CASSVQLAGAYNEQFF. The CDR3 DNA is TGTGCCAGCAGCGTCCAACTAGCGGGGGCCTACAATGAGCAGTTCTTC.

V gene TRBV2 combines with J gene TRBJ2-2, with 12 nucleotides matching TRBD2. CDR3 length: 16 residues. Germline V CDR1 and CDR2: SNHLY, FYNNEI. With V trimmed by 6 bases and J by 1 base, 3 bases remained unmatched. Written as DNA, the CDR3 is TGTGCCAGCAGGGGGGGACTAGCGGGGAACACCGGGGAGCTGTTTTTT. Translating gives CASRGGLAGNTGELFF. Using reference TRBV2 and TRBJ2-2 for the parts outside the CDR3, the full variable domain is EPEVTQTPSHQVTQMGQEVILRCVPISNHLYFYWYRQILGQKVEFLVSFYNNEISEKSEIFDDQFSVERPDGSNFTLKIRSTKLEDSAMYFCASRGGLAGNTGELFFGEGSRLTVL.